This paragraph covers one T cell receptor beta chain sequence. Its antigen is not known. Across several immunoSEQ plates, the genomic DNA of each subset was split evenly. The method was immunoSEQ multiplex PCR; TCRdb's version includes in-frame clones alone and lacks a portion of them. This sample has approximately 320,000 clones, with around 90% found just once. These data come from a study of shared clonotypes between healthy human individuals. Across the study: CD4 naive and memory got three plates each, CD8 naive two, CD8 memory one.

Points from the study as a whole: Since donors were few, the genetic and exposure-history diversity represented was limited.

Germline CDR1 is LNHDA and CDR2 is SQIVND (reference sequence). V shed 7 bases and J shed 4 bases, with 13 bases lying between them. This CDR3 has 13 residues. The sample comprised memory CD8+ T cells sorted from blood. Subset indicated: CD45RO+ cells pooled with CCR7-negative TemRA cells. The source of this sequence is a man in his late teens or twenties in good health. This chain joins TRBV19 and TRBJ1-2, with a possible D match to TRBD1 (5 bases). The CDR3 region is CASTTGGFYGYTF. CDR3 bases: TGTGCCAGTACCACCGGGGGGTTCTATGGCTACACCTTC.